The rows below give T cell receptor beta chains drawn from one sample of a study of blood T cell repertoires in COVID-19. Profiled with immunoSEQ multiplex PCR; TCRdb holds only in-frame clones, not every one. Of under 100,000 clones in the sample, around 87% were seen once. Sequences were obtained from peripheral blood. Receptors originate from a human donor in a cohort sampled during active COVID-19. The conserved cysteine and the conserved F or W are not part of the CDR3 here. Fields, in order: J gene, V gene, CDR3 length, D gene, CDR3 protein. The D gene is left open where the match is weak.

>TRBJ2-5|TRBV11-3|12|NA
ASSLGGSQETQY
>TRBJ2-1|TRBV6-4|13|NA
ATLSQWGAYNEQF
>TRBJ1-1|TRBV30|12|NA
AWSWGPQNTEAF
>TRBJ1-2|TRBV28|11|NA
ASAYSGLGGYT
>TRBJ2-2|TRBV27|13|TRBD1
ASSFSGQGTGELF
>TRBJ1-1|TRBV18|13|TRBD1
ASSPGTGTNTEAF
>TRBJ2-3|TRBV30|11|TRBD2
AWSAPSGDTQY
>TRBJ2-7|TRBV28|12|TRBD2
ASSVPLGGDEQY
>TRBJ2-2|TRBV25-1|15|NA
ASSSRSGGRGTGELF
>TRBJ2-4|TRBV6-5|11|NA
ASGAGYWDIQY
>TRBJ2-3|TRBV2|12|NA
ASSEWAPTDTQY
>TRBJ2-3|TRBV3-1/TRBV3-2|14|TRBD2
ASSQDLAGPTDTQY
>TRBJ1-1|TRBV2|12|NA
ASSVLTVNTEAF
>TRBJ2-7|TRBV28|9|TRBD2
ASKGRVEQY
>TRBJ2-2|TRBV28|14|NA
ASSAHRVQNTGELF
>TRBJ1-1|TRBV3-1/TRBV3-2|9|NA
ASSRASEAF
>TRBJ1-2|TRBV28|11|NA
ASSAGTNYGYT
>TRBJ2-1|TRBV28|13|NA
ASSSEGTTVDEQF
>TRBJ2-7|TRBV6-6|11|NA
ASSKDREGEQY
>TRBJ2-5|TRBV7-9|13|TRBD2
ASSGIAGVGETQY
>TRBJ1-2|TRBV28|12|NA
ASSLDSANYGYT
>TRBJ2-3|TRBV19|13|TRBD2
ATNRGRAPTDTQY
>TRBJ2-1|TRBV19|15|TRBD2
ASSLRWGTSGKMEQF
>TRBJ2-7|TRBV28|14|TRBD2
ASSFTSGTSIHEQY
>TRBJ2-7|TRBV25-1|13|NA
ASSELGASSGEQY
>TRBJ2-7|TRBV28|16|TRBD2
ASSPTLAGGPQVYEQY
>TRBJ1-3|TRBV30|12|NA
AWKAGLSGNTIY
>TRBJ2-7|TRBV29-1|12|NA
SVSRGSSNYEQY
>TRBJ2-2|TRBV7-9|14|NA
ASSRGVDLRTGELF
>TRBJ2-7|TRBV11-2|13|TRBD2
ASSLGGGSLYEQY
>TRBJ2-1|TRBV5-1|12|TRBD1
ASSFGQGGNEQF
>TRBJ2-5|TRBV6-5|9|NA
ASSFQETQY
>TRBJ2-5|TRBV7-3|14|TRBD1
ASSAGTGGSQETQY
>TRBJ2-3|TRBV4-1|12|NA
ASSQGSVASGNV
>TRBJ1-4|TRBV6-5|11|TRBD1
ASTGQGGGKLF
>TRBJ2-2|TRBV11-2|15|NA
ASSLVAGFSITGELF
>TRBJ2-3|TRBV24-1|13|NA
ATSDRGGGTDTQY
>TRBJ2-7|TRBV23-1|14|TRBD2
ASSPCGLAGAYEQY
>TRBJ2-2|TRBV9|13|TRBD2
ASNRGRGGTGELF
>TRBJ2-1|TRBV10-3|12|NA
AISEPGLFNEQF
>TRBJ2-1|TRBV6-4|16|TRBD2
ASSVLGLGLAGYNEQF
>TRBJ1-1|TRBV28|12|TRBD1
ASSPGGADTEAF
>TRBJ2-2|TRBV29-1|12|NA
SVVLGAGTGELF
>TRBJ2-2|TRBV2|12|NA
ASKIGADTGELF
>TRBJ2-7|TRBV9|12|NA
ARLEWAKLYEQY
>TRBJ2-3|TRBV6-6|8|NA
ASREYTQY
>TRBJ2-1|TRBV28|14|TRBD1
ASSGGTGASYNEQF
>TRBJ2-7|TRBV28|12|TRBD2
ASSSSGLSYEQY
>TRBJ1-2|TRBV3-1/TRBV3-2|11|NA
ASSQGQNYGYT
>TRBJ2-1|TRBV2|12|TRBD2
ASGTSGVYNEQF
>TRBJ1-1|TRBV18|14|TRBD1
ASFPRGPGVNTEAF
>TRBJ2-7|TRBV30|10|NA
AWSVGGYEQY
>TRBJ1-2|TRBV3-1/TRBV3-2|12|TRBD1
ASSVRGQGLGYT
>TRBJ2-7|TRBV5-5|13|TRBD2
ASSLAAGGIYEQY